The 4 T cell receptor beta chains below were found in one sample sequenced in a study of shared clonotypes between healthy human individuals. Generated by immunoSEQ multiplex PCR, the TCRdb table keeps only in-frame clones and is missing some. The sample carries 1,400,000 or so clones, less than 99% recorded once. What was sequenced was naive CD4+ T cells sorted from blood. As for subset: CD45RA+ positively selected. All receptors derive from a man in his thirties or forties in good health.

As concerns this clone: The same CDR3 is also encoded by other DNA sequences in this sample. V is TRBV5-1 and J is TRBJ2-3; D is ambiguous. CDR1 and CDR2 from the germline V gene are SGHRS and YFSETQ. With 1 base removed from V and 0 bases from J, the gap between germline ends came to 3 bases. This CDR3 has 13 residues. CDR3 sequence: CASSLKSTDTQYF. CDR3 coding DNA: TGCGCCAGCAGCTTGAAGAGCACAGATACGCAGTATTTT.

The gene calls are TRBV6-5 and TRBJ1-5; D perhaps matches TRBD1 (6 bases). Germline CDR1 MNHEY, CDR2 SVGAGI. The V gene lost 7 bases and the J gene lost 3 bases, with 13 bases spanning the gap. The CDR3 has 14 residues. The CDR3 loop reads CASKGGQVNQPQHF. Here the CDR3 DNA reads TGTGCCAGCAAGGGGGGGCAGGTCAATCAGCCCCAGCATTTT.

J is TRBJ2-7 and V is TRBV4-1, with D possibly TRBD2 on 6 matching bases. The V gene lost 1 base and the J gene lost 0 bases, with 19 bases spanning the gap. This CDR3 has 18 amino acids. CDR1 is MGHRA and CDR2 is YSYEKL in the germline V gene. Here the CDR3 reads CASSQVRPTRGNSYEQYF. CDR3 nucleotide sequence: TGCGCCAGCAGCCAAGTCCGCCCGACCCGGGGGAACTCCTACGAGCAGTACTTC.

This rearrangement joins TRBV5-1 to TRBJ2-3; D is possibly TRBD1 (6 bases). Germline-derived CDR1 and CDR2 are SGHRS and YFSETQ. V was trimmed by 3 bases and J by 4 bases, leaving 18 bases between them. The CDR3 loop spans 16 amino acids. The CDR3 region is CASSSQPGVLADTQYF. The CDR3 DNA follows: TGCGCCAGCAGCTCTCAACCAGGGGTTTTGGCAGATACGCAGTATTTT.